This entry lists 30 T cell receptor beta chains sequenced from one sample in a study of glioma-infiltrating T cells. The iRepertoire nested amplicon-rescue multiplex PCR amplified TCR alpha and beta CDR3s from RNA. One entry per CDR3 protein results from TCRdb running MiXCR on the multiplex PCR reads. Here the sample spans about 140,000 distinct CDR3 sequences, about 39% being singletons. The sequenced sample was glioma tissue, nonneoplastic brain tissue, or PBMCs (not recorded which). The receptors were sampled from a human donor with low-grade glioma or glioblastoma, undergoing nonglioma brain surgery, or in good health (not recorded which).

The chain combines TRBV6-1 with TRBJ2-5; TRBD1 matches at 7 bases. Germline CDR1 is MNHNS and CDR2 is SASEGT. CDR3 size: 15 residues. Unmatched junction bases numbered 7, after V lost 5 bases and J lost 1 base. The DNA of the CDR3 is TGTGCCAGCAGTCCGGCGGCAGGGGGCCAAGAGACCCAGTACTTC. Translating gives CASSPAAGGQETQYF.

Only a few counts were recorded for this clonotype. The chain has TRBV4-3 and TRBJ2-5; D unclear. V was pared by 0 bases and J by 4 bases, with 12 bases between. CDR1 LGHNA and CDR2 YSLEER come from the germline V gene. CDR3 size: 15 residues. CDR3 sequence: CASSQEWAGRETQYF. CDR3 DNA: TGCGCCAGCAGCCAAGAGTGGGCCGGAAGAGAGACCCAGTACTTC.

This clonotype showed up just a few times. The DNA of the CDR3 is TGTGCCAGCAGCTTAGCAGATGTTTGGACTGAAGCTTTCTTT. Translation gives CASSLADVWTEAFF. This chain connects TRBV11-2 to TRBJ1-1; no clear D gene. The V end was cut by 1 base, the J end by 5 bases, with 11 bases between. The germline gives CDR1 SGHAT, CDR2 FQNNGV. The CDR3 loop spans 14 amino acids.

The chain couples TRBV2 to TRBJ1-6; tentatively, D is TRBD1 (5 bases). The V gene lost 8 bases and the J gene lost 9 bases, with 17 bases spanning the gap. Germline-derived CDR1 and CDR2 are SNHLY and FYNNEI. The CDR3 consists of 14 residues. The CDR3 DNA reads TGTGCCAGCGGGAGCCAGGGCTTGGGTTCACCCCTCCACTTT. It codes for CASGSQGLGSPLHF.

This chain links TRBV7-8 with TRBJ1-6; 9 nucleotides line up with TRBD1. The V and J ends lost 5 bases and 9 bases, in that order; junction bases with no gene match: 8. The CDR3 runs to 15 residues. Germline CDR1 reads SGHVS; CDR2 reads FQNEAQ. The CDR3 region has the DNA TGTGCCAGCAGCGGCACAGACAGGGGGGCTTCACCCCTCCACTTT. It yields the protein CASSGTDRGASPLHF.

This clonotype occurred a few times. This sequence joins TRBV15 and TRBJ2-2; D is unresolved. Deletions cut 0 bases from V and 0 bases from J, with 8 bases between. The germline V gene has CDR1 LNHNV and CDR2 YYDKDF (reference sequence). The CDR3 is 16 residues long. The CDR3 is CATSREETSNTGELFF. The CDR3 DNA is TGTGCCACCAGCAGAGAAGAGACATCGAACACCGGGGAGCTGTTTTTT.

The chain links TRBV3-1 to TRBJ2-5; TRBD2 matches 8 bases. The germline V gene encodes CDR1 LGHDT and CDR2 YNNKEL (reference sequence). Trimming at V came to 3 bases and at J to 4 bases, leaving 10 bases not matched to a gene. CDR3 length: 16 residues. CDR3 region: CASSQREAGVLETQYF. The CDR3, as DNA: TGTGCCAGCAGCCAGAGAGAAGCGGGAGTTTTAGAGACCCAGTACTTC.

V and J are TRBV6-5 and TRBJ2-2; D is tentatively TRBD1 or TRBD2 (5 bases each). Germline CDR1 MNHEY, CDR2 SVGAGI. With 1 base removed from V and 4 bases from J, the gap between germline ends came to 10 bases. This CDR3 has 15 residues. CDR3 DNA sequence: TGTGCCAGCAGTTACTTGATGAGGGGCACCGGGGAGCTGTTTTTT. This codes for CASSYLMRGTGELFF.

The chain joins TRBV7-2 to TRBJ1-1; D ambiguous. This CDR3 contains 12 residues. Germline CDR1 is SGHTA and CDR2 is FQGNSA. Trimming cost V 7 bases and J 4 bases, with 10 bases left between them. This CDR3 is CASISRGTEAFF. CDR3 coding DNA: TGTGCCAGCATCTCACGGGGCACTGAAGCTTTCTTT.

V gene TRBV15 combines with J gene TRBJ2-3; 10 bases line up with TRBD2. The germline CDR1 and CDR2 sequences are LNHNV and YYDKDF (reference sequence). V was clipped by 1 base and J by 7 bases; unmatched bases: 8. CDR3 size: 16 residues. CDR3 coding DNA: TGTGCCACCAGCAGAGGCTCAGCGGGGGGGGCTTATACGCAGTATTTT. Encoded protein: CATSRGSAGGAYTQYF.

This clonotype was seen only a few times. The V and J genes are TRBV6-1 and TRBJ1-1; D is unresolved. V shed 6 bases and J shed 8 bases, with 19 bases lying between them. Germline V gene data show CDR1 as MNHNS and CDR2 as SASEGT. The CDR3 loop spans 14 amino acids. CDR3 residues: CASSSPREKIEAFF. In DNA form, the CDR3 reads TGTGCCAGCAGCTCCCCCCGAGAGAAAATAGAAGCTTTCTTT.

This clonotype occurred a few times. J is TRBJ1-5 and V is TRBV28, with TRBD1 as a possible D gene (6 bases). The germline V gene encodes CDR1 MDHEN and CDR2 SYDVKM. This CDR3 contains 15 residues. The V and J ends lost 5 bases and 7 bases respectively, with 18 bases between them. CDR3 in amino acids: CASSTITGMEQPQHF. The DNA for the CDR3 is TGTGCCAGCAGTACCATAACAGGGATGGAGCAGCCCCAGCATTTT. Drawing the rest from reference TRBV28 and TRBJ1-5, the complete variable domain is DVKVTQSSRYLVKRTGEKVFLECVQDMDHENMFWYRQDPGLGLRLIYFSYDVKMKEKGDIPEGYSVSREKKERFSLILESASTNQTSMYLCASSTITGMEQPQHFGDGTRLSIL.

The rearrangement uses TRBV7-3 and TRBJ2-7, with 8 bases fitting TRBD2. The trim removed 2 bases at V and 0 bases at J, leaving 3 bases unmatched. The CDR3 consists of 15 residues. Germline V gives CDR1 SGHTA, CDR2 FQGTGA. In DNA form, the CDR3 reads TGTGCCAGCAGCTTAGTAGCGGGAAGCTCCTACGAGCAGTACTTC. It specifies CASSLVAGSSYEQYF. The full variable domain, in which reference TRBV7-3 and TRBJ2-7 provide the parts outside the CDR3, is GAGVSQTPSNKVTEKGKYVELRCDPISGHTALYWYRQSLGQGPEFLIYFQGTGAADDSGLPNDRFFAVRPEGSVSTLKIQRTERGDSAVYLCASSLVAGSSYEQYFGPGTRLTVT.

This clonotype was counted only a few times. The chain employs TRBV3-1 and TRBJ1-2; D uncertain. V lost 5 bases and J lost 7, with 5 bases in between. The germline V gene encodes CDR1 LGHDT and CDR2 YNNKEL (reference sequence). This CDR3 region has 10 residues. The CDR3 here is CASSGVGYTF. The CDR3 DNA reads TGTGCCAGCAGCGGGGTTGGCTACACCTTC.

This clonotype has a handful of counts. V and J are TRBV27 and TRBJ2-1; no clear D. CDR1 and CDR2 from the germline V gene are MNHEY and SMNVEV (reference sequence). This CDR3 contains 14 residues. Trimming pared 6 bases from V and 3 bases from J, leaving 12 bases between. The CDR3 DNA reads TGTGCCAGCAGCCCCACCGGGCGCTACAATGAGCAGTTCTTC. It specifies CASSPTGRYNEQFF.

The V gene is TRBV6-5, the J gene TRBJ2-1, with D unresolved. Germline CDR1 MNHEY, CDR2 SVGAGI. This CDR3 is built from 13 residues. Trimming pared 8 bases from V and 6 bases from J, leaving 14 bases between. The CDR3 loop is CASALRRSNEQFF. In DNA, the CDR3 is TGTGCCAGCGCCCTTCGACGGTCCAATGAGCAGTTCTTC.

The sample holds a few counts of this clonotype. The gene calls are TRBV2 and TRBJ2-5; 7 bases map to TRBD2. V lost 5 bases to trimming and J lost 5 bases; unmatched junction nucleotides: 5. CDR1 SNHLY and CDR2 FYNNEI come from the germline V gene. This CDR3 region has 13 residues. CDR3 sequence: CASSRTRDETQYF. In DNA form, the CDR3 reads TGTGCCAGCAGTCGGACTAGGGATGAGACCCAGTACTTC.

Remarks on this clonotype: A much larger clonotype is one base distant, so this may be a read error. The rearrangement links TRBV7-2 to TRBJ1-1; no reliable D call. The germline V and J ends were trimmed by 2 bases and 0 bases, with 7 bases remaining between them. There are 14 residues in the CDR3. Germline lookup yields CDR1 SGHTA and CDR2 FQGNSA. The CDR3 bases are TGTGCCAGCAGCTTAAGACAATTGAACACTGAAGCTTTCTTT. It encodes CASSLRQLNTEAFF.

The chain is built from TRBV10-3 and TRBJ2-3, with 8 positions matching TRBD1. CDR1 and CDR2 from the germline V gene are ENHRY and SYGVKD. The ends lost 0 bases at V and 5 bases at J; junction bases unmatched: 7. CDR3 length: 16 residues. DNA of the CDR3: TGTGCCATCAGTGAGTCGGGAGGACAGGGAGGAGATACGCAGTATTTT. It yields the protein CAISESGGQGGDTQYF.

The count of this clonotype is one. V usage is TRBV2 and J usage is TRBJ1-5; perhaps TRBD1 as D (6 bases). Trimming shortened V by 6 bases and J by 5 bases, and 17 bases separated the two germline ends. CDR3 size: 15 residues. Germline V gives CDR1 SNHLY, CDR2 FYNNEI. The DNA of the CDR3 is TGTGCCAGCAGGCCCACAGGGTTAATGTATCAGCCCCAGCATTTT. Translating gives CASRPTGLMYQPQHF. Drawing the rest from reference TRBV2 and TRBJ1-5, the complete variable domain is EPEVTQTPSHQVTQMGQEVILRCVPISNHLYFYWYRQILGQKVEFLVSFYNNEISEKSEIFDDQFSVERPDGSNFTLKIRSTKLEDSAMYFCASRPTGLMYQPQHFGDGTRLSIL.

This clonotype was recorded once. The rearrangement uses TRBV6-6 and TRBJ2-7; no clear D gene. Trimming removed 11 bases from V and 2 bases from J, with 19 bases in between. CDR3 length equals 14 residues. Per the germline V gene, CDR1 is MNHNY and CDR2 is SVGAGI (reference sequence). The CDR3 spells CAGTTPGQTYEQYF. The CDR3 DNA follows: TGTGCCGGCACCACCCCCGGTCAGACCTACGAGCAGTACTTC.

The J gene is TRBJ1-1, the V gene TRBV20-1, with D uncertain. Trimming left V 0 bases short and J 1 base short, with 12 bases between. CDR1 DFQATT and CDR2 SNEGSKA come from the germline V gene (reference sequence). This CDR3 spans 15 amino acids. CDR3 region: CSARDPEGENTEAFF. The CDR3 bases are TGCAGTGCTAGAGATCCGGAGGGCGAGAACACTGAAGCTTTCTTT.

Note on this clonotype: The germline gene is not matched at one end of the junction; a read error may be the cause. The CDR3 spells CARSLAAQGNYEQYF. CDR3 in DNA: TGTGCCCGCAGCTTAGCGGCACAGGGGAACTACGAGCAGTACTTC. This sequence joins TRBV7-2 and TRBJ2-7; a weak D match, TRBD1 (7 bases). The CDR3 has 15 amino acids. Germline loops: CDR1 SGHTA, CDR2 FQGNSA.

The V call is TRBV7-3, the J call TRBJ2-1, with D perhaps being TRBD1 or TRBD2 (5 bases each). Trimming shortened V by 6 bases and J by 2 bases, and 11 bases separated the two germline ends. This CDR3 comprises 14 residues. Germline V gene sequence: CDR1 SGHTA, CDR2 FQGTGA. The CDR3 DNA sequence: TGTGCCAGCAGTCAATCGGGACCCTACAATGAGCAGTTCTTC. Protein product: CASSQSGPYNEQFF.

The rearrangement links TRBV5-1 to TRBJ2-1, with TRBD1 identical over 8 bases. V was pared by 5 bases and J by 4 bases, with 5 bases of the junction left unmatched. This CDR3 region has 14 residues. CDR1 SGHRS and CDR2 YFSETQ come from the germline V gene. The CDR3 sequence: CASSAGGEYNEQFF. The CDR3 nucleotides are TGCGCCAGCAGTGCAGGGGGCGAGTACAATGAGCAGTTCTTC.

This clonotype was found a few times. This chain uses TRBV20-1 with TRBJ1-2; a weak D match, TRBD1 (6 bases). This CDR3 comprises 12 residues. Germline CDR1 is DFQATT and CDR2 is SNEGSKA (reference sequence). With 5 bases removed from V and 2 bases from J, the gap between germline ends came to 9 bases. CDR3 nucleotide sequence: TGCAGTGCTCGGGGGCCCAACTATGGCTACACCTTC. Its protein product is CSARGPNYGYTF.

This clonotype was detected a few times. The rearrangement links TRBV27 to TRBJ2-7, with TRBD1 matching over 10 bases. The CDR3 extends over 13 amino acids. The V and J ends lost 6 bases and 7 bases, in that order; junction bases with no gene match: 6. Germline CDR1 is MNHEY and CDR2 is SMNVEV (reference sequence). Written as DNA, the CDR3 is TGTGCCAGCAGACCCGGGACAGGGGTTGAGCAGTACTTC. This encodes CASRPGTGVEQYF.

V is TRBV6-1 and J is TRBJ2-7; possibly TRBD1 or TRBD2 for D (5 bases each). V shed 5 bases and J shed 6 bases, with 11 bases lying between them. The CDR3 is 12 amino acids. Germline loops: CDR1 MNHNS, CDR2 SASEGT. Here the CDR3 DNA reads TGTGCCAGCAGTCGCGAGGGGCGCGAGCAGTACTTC. Translating gives CASSREGREQYF.

This clonotype was found once. The gene calls are TRBV15 and TRBJ2-1; 7 bases are shared with TRBD1. The CDR3 has 17 residues. With 2 bases clipped from V and 5 bases from J, the junction kept 12 bases outside the gene matches. The germline CDR1 and CDR2 sequences are LNHNV and YYDKDF (reference sequence). CDR3 nucleotide sequence: TGTGCCACCAGCAGACCTACCGGGACAGCAAATGACAATGAGCAGTTCTTC. Amino acids: CATSRPTGTANDNEQFF. The full variable domain, rest sourced from reference TRBV15 and TRBJ2-1, is DAMVIQNPRYQVTQFGKPVTLSCSQTLNHNVMYWYQQKSSQAPKLLFHYYDKDFNNEADTPDNFQSRRPNTSFCFLDIRSPGLGDTAMYLCATSRPTGTANDNEQFFGPGTRLTVL.

This clonotype was seen just once. The chain is built from TRBV28 and TRBJ2-3; no clear D. Per germline, CDR1 MDHEN and CDR2 SYDVKM. This CDR3 is built from 15 residues. The V and J ends lost 5 bases and 1 base respectively, with 13 bases between them. Written as DNA, the CDR3 is TGTGCCAGCAGTCCTCTAGAAGAGGGCACAGATACGCAGTATTTT. Translating it yields CASSPLEEGTDTQYF.